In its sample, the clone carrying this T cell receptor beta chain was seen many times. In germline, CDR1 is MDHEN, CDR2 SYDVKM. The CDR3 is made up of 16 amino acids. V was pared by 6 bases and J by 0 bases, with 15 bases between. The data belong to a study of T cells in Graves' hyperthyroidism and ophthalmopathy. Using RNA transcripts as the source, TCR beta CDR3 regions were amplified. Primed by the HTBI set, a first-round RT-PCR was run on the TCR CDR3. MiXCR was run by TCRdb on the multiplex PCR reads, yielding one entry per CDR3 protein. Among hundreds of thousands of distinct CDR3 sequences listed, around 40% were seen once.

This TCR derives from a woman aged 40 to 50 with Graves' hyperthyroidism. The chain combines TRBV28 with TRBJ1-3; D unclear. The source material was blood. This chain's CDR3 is CASREIWSGSGNTIYF. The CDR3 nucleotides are TGTGCCAGCAGGGAGATATGGAGTGGCTCTGGAAACACCATATATTTT.